The 10 T cell receptor beta chains presented below share a single source sample, sequenced in a study of T cell changes during pregnancy in multiple sclerosis. Sequencing used immunoSEQ multiplex PCR; TCRdb keeps in-frame clones, though not all of them. The table includes around 65,000 clones, roughly 90% detected once. Material: peripheral blood, obtained in the second trimester of pregnancy. These receptors originate from a female donor in good health, enrolled as a control in a pregnancy study.

This chain connects TRBV15 to TRBJ1-5; unclear D gene. Germline values: CDR1 LNHNV, CDR2 YYDKDF (reference sequence). The V and J ends lost 1 base and 6 bases respectively, with 7 bases between them. The CDR3 runs 13 residues. The CDR3 nucleotides read TGTGCCACCAGCAGAGCGGCGGGTCAGCCCCAGCATTTT. This sequence encodes CATSRAAGQPQHF.

The genes are TRBV19 and TRBJ1-5, with D possibly TRBD1 on 5 matching bases. The V and J ends lost 1 base and 1 base respectively, with 8 bases between them. The CDR3 has 15 amino acids. Germline V gene data show CDR1 as LNHDA and CDR2 as SQIVND (reference sequence). The CDR3 spells CASSIGGGSNQPQHF. In nucleotides, the CDR3 is TGTGCCAGTAGTATAGGGGGGGGGAGCAATCAGCCCCAGCATTTT.

The V and J genes are TRBV18 and TRBJ2-7; 7 bases line up with TRBD1. The V gene's germline CDR1 is KGHSH and CDR2 LQKENI. The CDR3 has 14 residues. The junction had 1 base not matched to a gene; V was cut back by 0 bases and J by 2 bases. For the CDR3, the DNA is TGTGCCAGCTCACCACCGACAGGGACCTACGAGCAGTACTTC. It is translated as CASSPPTGTYEQYF.

V and J are TRBV7-3 and TRBJ2-3, with D maybe TRBD2 (5 bases). Germline CDR1 and CDR2: SGHTA and FQGTGA. The germline V and J ends were trimmed by 5 bases and 5 bases, with 17 bases remaining between them. This CDR3 comprises 15 residues. The CDR3 DNA reads as TGTGCCAGCAGCCAATTTTTGGGAGAGAGAGATACGCAGTATTTT. Protein sequence: CASSQFLGERDTQYF.

The chain combines TRBV4-1 with TRBJ2-7; D may be TRBD1 (7 bases). Germline CDR1 MGHRA, CDR2 YSYEKL. V dropped 4 bases and J dropped 3 bases, with 22 bases sitting between them. CDR3 length: 17 amino acids. In nucleotides, the CDR3 is TGCGCCAGCAGCCTAAAAACCCCCGGAGGGGGCTACTACGAGCAGTACTTC. Translation gives CASSLKTPGGGYYEQYF.

The V gene is TRBV18, the J gene TRBJ1-1; 9 nucleotides match TRBD1. J was trimmed by 3 bases and V by 5 bases; bases with no gene match: 1. Germline CDR1 and CDR2: KGHSH and LQKENI. The CDR3 length is 13 residues. The CDR3 loop reads CASSGDRDTEAFF. DNA of the CDR3: TGTGCCAGCTCAGGGGACAGGGACACTGAAGCTTTCTTT.

The V and J genes are TRBV7-9 and TRBJ2-7, with TRBD2 matching over 9 bases. CDR3 length equals 15 residues. The junction had 8 bases not matched to a gene; V was cut back by 1 base and J by 7 bases. Per germline, CDR1 SEHNR and CDR2 FQNEAQ (reference sequence). The CDR3 DNA follows: TGTGCCAGCAGCTTAGGCGGGAGGGCCTCTGAAGAGCAGTACTTC. The encoded protein is CASSLGGRASEEQYF.

This chain joins TRBV7-9 and TRBJ2-1, with 7 bases aligning to TRBD1. The trim removed 3 bases at V and 8 bases at J, leaving 7 bases unmatched. Germline CDR1 SEHNR, CDR2 FQNEAQ (reference sequence). The length of the CDR3 is 14 residues. The chain's CDR3 is CASSFDRAGDEQFF. The CDR3 DNA is TGTGCCAGCAGCTTCGACAGGGCTGGTGATGAGCAGTTCTTC.

This rearrangement joins TRBV5-6 to TRBJ1-1; no reliable D call. This CDR3 spans 15 amino acids. The ends were cut back, 6 bases at V and 5 bases at J, with 20 bases in the middle. The germline V gene encodes CDR1 SGHDT and CDR2 YYEEEE. CDR3 sequence (DNA): TGTGCCAGCACTGGATGGGCAGGCGTGATGACTGAAGCTTTCTTT. Encoded protein: CASTGWAGVMTEAFF.

The chain recombines TRBV7-3 with TRBJ2-5; TRBD2 matches 7 bases. CDR3 length: 15 residues. After removal of 1 base from V and 4 bases from J, the junction contained 6 bases not matched to a gene. CDR1 and CDR2 (germline): SGHTA, FQGTGA. In DNA form, the CDR3 reads TGTGCCAGCAGCTTAAGGGGGGGAGCTGGAGAGACCCAGTACTTC. This translates into CASSLRGGAGETQYF.